Described below is a single TCR beta chain sequence and its context. Authors' analysis steps: Reference gene primer amplification gave nucleated cell count estimates. The method was immunoSEQ multiplex PCR; TCRdb's version includes in-frame clones alone and lacks a portion of them. That table is the source of V, J and clone size, and D and trimming were worked out from the DNA. In the table there are around 61,000 clones, approximately 89% of which are singletons. The data were obtained in a study of blood T cell repertoires in COVID-19. Study-wide context: The analysed material was cDNA or gDNA that came from T cells, B-cell-depleted T cells, or PBMCs.

The germline gives CDR1 SEHNR, CDR2 FQNEAQ (reference sequence). The length of the CDR3 is 14 residues. After removal of 0 bases from V and 5 bases from J, the junction contained 3 bases not matched to a gene. The TCR comes from a woman in her sixties with COVID-19, enrolled during active disease. The specimen was peripheral blood. The rearrangement joins TRBV7-9 to TRBJ1-2; 7 nucleotides agree with TRBD1. The CDR3 spells CASSLAGGRYGYTF. The CDR3 region has the DNA TGTGCCAGCAGCTTAGCAGGGGGCCGGTATGGCTACACCTTC.